The present TCR beta chain was sequenced within a study of blood T cell repertoires in COVID-19. Only in-frame clones appear in the TCRdb table, and some are missing; sequencing was by immunoSEQ multiplex PCR. The profile shows approximately 200,000 clones, roughly 82% of them singletons. This CDR3 is 11 amino acids long. The germline CDR1 and CDR2 sequences are MNHNY and SVGAGI (reference sequence). Trimming removed 6 bases from V and 8 bases from J; junction bases left unmatched: 3. The V call is TRBV6-6, the J call TRBJ1-2, with 7 bases fitting TRBD1. The TCR was taken from a woman aged 25 to 45 with acute or convalescent COVID-19. The sequencing sample was made of peripheral blood. This CDR3 reads CASRTGSGYTF. CDR3 DNA sequence: TGTGCCAGCAGGACAGGGTCGGGCTACACCTTC.